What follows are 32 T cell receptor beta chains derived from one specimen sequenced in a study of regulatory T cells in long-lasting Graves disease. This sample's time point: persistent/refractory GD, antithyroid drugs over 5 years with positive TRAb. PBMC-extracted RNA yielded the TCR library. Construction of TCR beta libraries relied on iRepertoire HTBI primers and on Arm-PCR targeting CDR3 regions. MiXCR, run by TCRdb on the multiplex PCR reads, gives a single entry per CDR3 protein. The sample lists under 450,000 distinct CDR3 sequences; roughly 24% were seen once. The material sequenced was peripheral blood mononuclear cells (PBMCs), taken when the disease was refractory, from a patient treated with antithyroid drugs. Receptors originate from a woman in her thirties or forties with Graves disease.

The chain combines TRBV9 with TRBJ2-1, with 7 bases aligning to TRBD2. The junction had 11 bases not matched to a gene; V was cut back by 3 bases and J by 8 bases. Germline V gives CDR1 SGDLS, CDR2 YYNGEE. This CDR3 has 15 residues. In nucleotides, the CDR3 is TGTGCCAGCAGCGGCTTAGCGGGCGCGTTGGATGAGCAGTTCTTC. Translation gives CASSGLAGALDEQFF. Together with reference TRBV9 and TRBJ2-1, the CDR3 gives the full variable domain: DSGVTQTPKHLITATGQRVTLRCSPRSGDLSVYWYQQSLDQGLQFLIQYYNGEERAKGNILERFSAQQFPDLHSELNLSSLELGDSALYFCASSGLAGALDEQFFGPGTRLTVL.

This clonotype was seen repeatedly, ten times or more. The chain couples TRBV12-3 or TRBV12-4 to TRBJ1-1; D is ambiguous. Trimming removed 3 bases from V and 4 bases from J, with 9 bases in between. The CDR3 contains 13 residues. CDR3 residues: CASSLGGVTEAFF. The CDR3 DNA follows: TGTGCCAGCAGTTTGGGTGGAGTCACTGAAGCTTTCTTT.

CDR3 region: CASSIQPGMALHEQYF. CDR3 nucleotide sequence: TGTGCCAGCAGCATCCAGCCAGGAATGGCCCTCCACGAGCAGTACTTC. The genes are TRBV7-3 and TRBJ2-7; D ambiguous. The CDR3 sequence is 16 residues long. Between the trimmed V and J ends, which lost 5 bases and 5 bases, there was a span of 22 bases. Germline V gene sequence: CDR1 SGHTA, CDR2 FQGTGA.

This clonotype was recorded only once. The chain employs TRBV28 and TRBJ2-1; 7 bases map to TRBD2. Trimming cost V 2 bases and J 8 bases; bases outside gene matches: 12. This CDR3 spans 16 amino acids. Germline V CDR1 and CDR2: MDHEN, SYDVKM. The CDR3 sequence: CASSLGREDTFDEQFF. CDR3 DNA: TGTGCCAGCAGTTTAGGGAGGGAGGACACGTTCGATGAGCAGTTCTTC.

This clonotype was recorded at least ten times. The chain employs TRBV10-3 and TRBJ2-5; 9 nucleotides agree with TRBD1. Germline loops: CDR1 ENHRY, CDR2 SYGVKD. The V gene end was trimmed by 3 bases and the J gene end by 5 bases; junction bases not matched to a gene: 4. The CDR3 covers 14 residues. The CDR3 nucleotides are TGTGCCATCAGTGAATCAGGGACAGGGGAGACCCAGTACTTC. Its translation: CAISESGTGETQYF.

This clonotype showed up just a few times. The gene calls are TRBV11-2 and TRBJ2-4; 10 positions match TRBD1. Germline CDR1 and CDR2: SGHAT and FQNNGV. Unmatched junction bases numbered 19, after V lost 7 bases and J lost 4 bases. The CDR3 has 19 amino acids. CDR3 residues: CASTSRGTGAFFAKNIQYF. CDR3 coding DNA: TGTGCCAGCACCTCACGGGGGACAGGGGCATTTTTTGCTAAAAACATTCAGTACTTC. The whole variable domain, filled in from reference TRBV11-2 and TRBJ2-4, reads EAGVAQSPRYKIIEKRQSVAFWCNPISGHATLYWYQQILGQGPKLLIQFQNNGVVDDSQLPKDRFSAERLKGVDSTLKIQPAKLEDSAVYLCASTSRGTGAFFAKNIQYFGAGTRLSVL.

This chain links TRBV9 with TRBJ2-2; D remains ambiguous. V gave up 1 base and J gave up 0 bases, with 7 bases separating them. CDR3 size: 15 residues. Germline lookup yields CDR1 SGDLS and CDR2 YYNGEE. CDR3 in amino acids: CASSVRKTNTGELFF. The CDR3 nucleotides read TGTGCCAGCAGCGTAAGAAAGACGAACACCGGGGAGCTGTTTTTT.

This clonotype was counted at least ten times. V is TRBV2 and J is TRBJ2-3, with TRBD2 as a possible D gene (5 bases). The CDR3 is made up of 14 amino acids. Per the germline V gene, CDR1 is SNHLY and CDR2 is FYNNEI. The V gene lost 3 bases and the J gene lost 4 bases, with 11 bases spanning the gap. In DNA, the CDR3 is TGTGCCAGCAGTGAGGGAGAAGGCCCAGATACGCAGTATTTT. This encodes CASSEGEGPDTQYF.

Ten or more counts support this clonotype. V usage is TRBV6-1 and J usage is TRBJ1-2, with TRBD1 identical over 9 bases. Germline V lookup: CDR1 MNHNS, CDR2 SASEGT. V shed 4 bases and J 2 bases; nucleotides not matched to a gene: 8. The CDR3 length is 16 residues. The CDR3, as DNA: TGTGCCAGCAGTGCAATCCTCGGGACAGGGAACTATGGCTACACCTTC. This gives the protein CASSAILGTGNYGYTF.

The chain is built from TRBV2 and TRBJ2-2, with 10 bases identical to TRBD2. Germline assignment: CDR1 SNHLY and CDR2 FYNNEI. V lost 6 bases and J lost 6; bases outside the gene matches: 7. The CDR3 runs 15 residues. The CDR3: CASRGTSGKAGELFF. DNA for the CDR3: TGTGCCAGCAGGGGAACTAGCGGGAAGGCCGGGGAGCTGTTTTTT. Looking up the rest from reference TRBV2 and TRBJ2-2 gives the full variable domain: EPEVTQTPSHQVTQMGQEVILRCVPISNHLYFYWYRQILGQKVEFLVSFYNNEISEKSEIFDDQFSVERPDGSNFTLKIRSTKLEDSAMYFCASRGTSGKAGELFFGEGSRLTVL.

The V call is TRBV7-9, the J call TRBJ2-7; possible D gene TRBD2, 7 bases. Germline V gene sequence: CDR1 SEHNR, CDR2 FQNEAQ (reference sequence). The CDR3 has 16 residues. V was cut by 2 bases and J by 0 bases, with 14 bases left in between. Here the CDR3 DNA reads TGTGCCAGCAGCTTAAGGGGGGGACGTAGCTCCTACGAGCAGTACTTC. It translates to CASSLRGGRSSYEQYF.

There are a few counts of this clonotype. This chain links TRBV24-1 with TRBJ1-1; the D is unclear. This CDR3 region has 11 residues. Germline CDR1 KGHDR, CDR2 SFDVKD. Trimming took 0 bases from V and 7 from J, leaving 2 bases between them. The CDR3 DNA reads TGTGCCACCAGTGATTTGGGTGAAGCTTTCTTT. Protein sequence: CATSDLGEAFF.

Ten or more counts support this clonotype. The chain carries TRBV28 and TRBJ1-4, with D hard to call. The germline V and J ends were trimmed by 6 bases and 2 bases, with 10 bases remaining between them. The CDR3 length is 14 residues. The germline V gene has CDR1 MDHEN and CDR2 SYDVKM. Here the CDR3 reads CASSRDRTNEKLFF. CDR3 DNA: TGTGCCAGCAGCCGTGACCGGACTAATGAAAAACTGTTTTTT.

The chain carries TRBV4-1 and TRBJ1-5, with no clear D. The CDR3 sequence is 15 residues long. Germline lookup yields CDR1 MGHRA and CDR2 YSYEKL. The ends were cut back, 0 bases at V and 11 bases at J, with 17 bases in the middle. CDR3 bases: TGCGCCAGCAGCCAAGATAGAGTGGGAAGGCAGTCCCAGCATTTT. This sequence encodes CASSQDRVGRQSQHF.

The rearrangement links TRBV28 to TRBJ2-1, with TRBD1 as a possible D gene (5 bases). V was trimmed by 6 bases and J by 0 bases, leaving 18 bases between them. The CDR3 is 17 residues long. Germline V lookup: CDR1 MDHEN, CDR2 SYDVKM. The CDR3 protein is CASSSHHRLGSYNEQFF. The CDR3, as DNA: TGTGCCAGCAGCTCCCACCACAGGTTGGGCTCCTACAATGAGCAGTTCTTC.

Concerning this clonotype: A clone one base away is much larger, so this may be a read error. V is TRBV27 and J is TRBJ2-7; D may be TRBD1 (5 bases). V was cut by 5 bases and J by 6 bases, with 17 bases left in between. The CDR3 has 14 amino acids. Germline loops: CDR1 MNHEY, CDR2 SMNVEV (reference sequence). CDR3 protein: CASSQLGAPREQYF. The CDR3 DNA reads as TGTGCCAGCAGTCAATTAGGGGCCCCCCGCGAGCAGTACTTC.

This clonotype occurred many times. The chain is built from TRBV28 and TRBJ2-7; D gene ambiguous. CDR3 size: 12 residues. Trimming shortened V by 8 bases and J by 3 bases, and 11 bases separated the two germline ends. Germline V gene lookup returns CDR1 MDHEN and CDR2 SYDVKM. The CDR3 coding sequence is TGTGCCAGCCGGACCTCTAGCTACGAGCAGTACTTC. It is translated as CASRTSSYEQYF.

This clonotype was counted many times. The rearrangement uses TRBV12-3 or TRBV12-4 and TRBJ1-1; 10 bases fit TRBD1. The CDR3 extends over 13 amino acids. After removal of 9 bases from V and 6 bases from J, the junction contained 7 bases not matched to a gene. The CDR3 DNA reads TGTGCCAGTAGGACAGGGGGGGAGGCTGAAGCTTTCTTT. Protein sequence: CASRTGGEAEAFF.

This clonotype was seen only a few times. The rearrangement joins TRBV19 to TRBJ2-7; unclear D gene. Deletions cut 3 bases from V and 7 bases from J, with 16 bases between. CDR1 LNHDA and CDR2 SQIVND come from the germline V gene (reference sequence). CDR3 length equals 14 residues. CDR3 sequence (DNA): TGTGCCAGTAGTATCTGCCGAGCGTATCGGGAGCAGTACTTC. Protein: CASSICRAYREQYF.

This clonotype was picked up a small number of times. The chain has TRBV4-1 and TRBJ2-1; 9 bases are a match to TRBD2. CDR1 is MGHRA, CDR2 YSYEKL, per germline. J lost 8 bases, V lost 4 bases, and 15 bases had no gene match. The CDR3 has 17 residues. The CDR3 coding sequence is TGCGCCAGCAGCCGCATCGTAGGGCTAGCGGGAACCGATGAGCAGTTCTTC. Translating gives CASSRIVGLAGTDEQFF.

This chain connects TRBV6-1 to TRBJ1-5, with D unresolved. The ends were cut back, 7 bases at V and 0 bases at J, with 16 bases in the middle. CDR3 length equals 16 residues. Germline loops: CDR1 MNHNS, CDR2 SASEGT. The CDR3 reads CASILSVQNSNQPQHF. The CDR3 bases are TGTGCCAGCATTCTCAGTGTGCAGAATAGCAATCAGCCCCAGCATTTT.

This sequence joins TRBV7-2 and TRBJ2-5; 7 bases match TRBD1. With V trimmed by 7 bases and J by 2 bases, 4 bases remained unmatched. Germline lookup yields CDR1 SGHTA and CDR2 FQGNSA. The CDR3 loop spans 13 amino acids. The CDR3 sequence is CASKPGQQETQYF. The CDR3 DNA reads TGTGCCAGCAAACCGGGACAGCAAGAGACCCAGTACTTC.

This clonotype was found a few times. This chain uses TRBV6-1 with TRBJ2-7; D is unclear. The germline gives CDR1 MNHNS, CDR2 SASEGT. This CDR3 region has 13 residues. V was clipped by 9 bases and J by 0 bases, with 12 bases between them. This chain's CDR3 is CASRRLFSYEQYF. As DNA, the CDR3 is TGTGCCAGTCGAAGACTGTTCTCCTACGAGCAGTACTTC.

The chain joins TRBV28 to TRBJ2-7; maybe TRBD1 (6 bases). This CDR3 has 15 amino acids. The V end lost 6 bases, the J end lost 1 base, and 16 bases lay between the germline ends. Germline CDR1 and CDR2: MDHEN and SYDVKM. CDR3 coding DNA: TGTGCCAGCAGCCCCCTCAGAGGGGGATCCTACGAGCAGTACTTC. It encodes CASSPLRGGSYEQYF.

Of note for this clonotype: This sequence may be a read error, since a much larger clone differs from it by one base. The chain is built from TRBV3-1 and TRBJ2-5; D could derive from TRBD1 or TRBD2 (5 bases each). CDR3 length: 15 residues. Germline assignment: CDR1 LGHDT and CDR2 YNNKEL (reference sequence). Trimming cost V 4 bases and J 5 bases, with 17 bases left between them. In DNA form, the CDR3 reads TGTGCCAGCAGCCCCACAGGCGCAGAGGGGGAGACCCAGTACTTC. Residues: CASSPTGAEGETQYF.

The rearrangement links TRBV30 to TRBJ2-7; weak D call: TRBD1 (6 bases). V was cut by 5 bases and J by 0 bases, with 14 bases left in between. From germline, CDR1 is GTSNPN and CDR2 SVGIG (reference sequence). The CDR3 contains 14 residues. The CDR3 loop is CAWVGQLNSYEQYF. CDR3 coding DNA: TGTGCCTGGGTAGGACAGCTCAACTCCTACGAGCAGTACTTC. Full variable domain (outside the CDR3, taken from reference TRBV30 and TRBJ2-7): SQTIHQWPATLVQPVGSPLSLECTVEGTSNPNLYWYRQAAGRGLQLLFYSVGIGQISSEVPQNLSASRPQDRQFILSSKKLLLSDSGFYLCAWVGQLNSYEQYFGPGTRLTVT.

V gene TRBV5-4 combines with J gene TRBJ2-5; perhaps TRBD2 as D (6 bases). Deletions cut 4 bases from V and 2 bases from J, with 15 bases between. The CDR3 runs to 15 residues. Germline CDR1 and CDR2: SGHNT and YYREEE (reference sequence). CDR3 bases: TGTGCCAGCAGCCATGGACTACAAATACAAGAGACCCAGTACTTC. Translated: CASSHGLQIQETQYF.

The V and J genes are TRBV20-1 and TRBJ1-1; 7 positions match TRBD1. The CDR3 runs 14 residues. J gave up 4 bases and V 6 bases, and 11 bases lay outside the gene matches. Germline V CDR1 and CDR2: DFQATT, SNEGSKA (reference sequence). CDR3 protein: CSAEGQESFTEAFF. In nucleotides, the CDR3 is TGCAGTGCGGAAGGACAGGAATCCTTCACTGAAGCTTTCTTT.

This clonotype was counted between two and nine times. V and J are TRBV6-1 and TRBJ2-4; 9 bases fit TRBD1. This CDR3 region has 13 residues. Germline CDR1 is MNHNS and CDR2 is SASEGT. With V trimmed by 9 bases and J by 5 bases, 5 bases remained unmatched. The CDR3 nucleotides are TGTGCCAGTAGGCGGACAGGGGAAAACATTCAGTACTTC. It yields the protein CASRRTGENIQYF.

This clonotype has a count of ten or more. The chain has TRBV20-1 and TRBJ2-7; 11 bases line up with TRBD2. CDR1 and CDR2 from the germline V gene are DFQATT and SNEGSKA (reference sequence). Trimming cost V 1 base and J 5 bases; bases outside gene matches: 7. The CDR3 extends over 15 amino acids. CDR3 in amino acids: CSARAGTSGTDEQYF. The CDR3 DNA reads TGCAGTGCTAGAGCTGGGACTAGCGGCACAGACGAGCAGTACTTC.

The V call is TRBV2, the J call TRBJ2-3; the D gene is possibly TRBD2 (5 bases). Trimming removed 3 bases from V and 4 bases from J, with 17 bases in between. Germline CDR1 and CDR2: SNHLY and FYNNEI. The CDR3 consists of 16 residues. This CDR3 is CASSDRTGLSSDTQYF. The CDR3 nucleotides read TGTGCCAGCAGTGACAGGACTGGTCTGTCCTCAGATACGCAGTATTTT. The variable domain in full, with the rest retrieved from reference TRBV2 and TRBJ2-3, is EPEVTQTPSHQVTQMGQEVILRCVPISNHLYFYWYRQILGQKVEFLVSFYNNEISEKSEIFDDQFSVERPDGSNFTLKIRSTKLEDSAMYFCASSDRTGLSSDTQYFGPGTRLTVL.

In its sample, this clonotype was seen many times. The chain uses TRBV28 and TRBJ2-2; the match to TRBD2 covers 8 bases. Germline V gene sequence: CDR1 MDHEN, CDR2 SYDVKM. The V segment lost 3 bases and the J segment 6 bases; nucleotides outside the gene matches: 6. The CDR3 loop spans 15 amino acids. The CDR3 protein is CASSFQREGPGELFF. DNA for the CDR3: TGTGCCAGCAGTTTTCAACGGGAGGGCCCCGGGGAGCTGTTTTTT.